This T cell receptor beta chain was documented in a study of cytomegalovirus exposure and HLA in healthy donors. Overall study results and limits: Altogether, 160 or so TCR beta chains were recorded as cytomegalovirus-associated. TCR beta V- and J-gene trimming, according to a later analysis, was linked to a missense DCLRE1C variant. CMV antigen specificity was confirmed in vitro for a few CMV-associated chains.

CDR1 is SNHLY, CDR2 FYNNEI, per germline. This CDR3 region has 15 residues. The V segment lost 4 bases and the J segment 3 bases; nucleotides outside the gene matches: 8. As concerns this clone: As yet, its antigen is unknown.

Researchers ran the PCR with 60 Vbeta and 13 Jbeta primers. Libraries were prepared by immunoSEQ multiplex PCR; TCRdb keeps only in-frame clonotypes and omits some of them. The sample lists approximately 200,000 clones, approximately 79% occurring once. The sequence came from a girl aged 2-10 years in good health and CMV-seronegative. The chain employs TRBV2 and TRBJ1-1; 7 bases align to TRBD1. Sequencing was carried out using PBMCs. The CDR3 here is CASSVPQGRDTEAFF. For the CDR3, the DNA is TGTGCCAGCAGTGTTCCACAGGGGCGGGACACTGAAGCTTTCTTT.